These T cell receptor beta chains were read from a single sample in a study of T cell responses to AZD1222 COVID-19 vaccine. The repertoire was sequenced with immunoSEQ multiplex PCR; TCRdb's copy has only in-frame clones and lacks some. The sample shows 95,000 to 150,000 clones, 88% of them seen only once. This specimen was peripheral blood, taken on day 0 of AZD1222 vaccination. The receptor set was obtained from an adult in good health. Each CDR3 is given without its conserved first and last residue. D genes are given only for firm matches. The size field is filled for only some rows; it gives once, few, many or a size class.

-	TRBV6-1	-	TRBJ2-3	ASSEGTIPRRDTQY
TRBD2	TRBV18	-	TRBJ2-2	ASSPAGLRTTGELF
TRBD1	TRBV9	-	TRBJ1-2	ASSVGQGRNYGYT
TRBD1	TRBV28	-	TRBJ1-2	ASNPDRGYGYT
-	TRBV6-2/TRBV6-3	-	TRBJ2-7	ASSYRTTLEQY
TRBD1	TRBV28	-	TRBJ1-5	ASSLLGGYQPQH
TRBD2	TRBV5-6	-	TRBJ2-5	ASSPGGETQY
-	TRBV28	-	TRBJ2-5	ASSLSGDGETQY
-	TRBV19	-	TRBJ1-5	ASSIDRGPPSQPQH
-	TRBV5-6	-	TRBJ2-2	ASSAQGFGELF
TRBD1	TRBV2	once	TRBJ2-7	ASSTQGAGFNYEQY
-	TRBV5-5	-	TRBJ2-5	ASSSTSQTQY
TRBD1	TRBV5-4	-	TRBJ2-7	ASSIRDRDYEQY
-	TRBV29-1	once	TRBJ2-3	SAGGGRTDTQY